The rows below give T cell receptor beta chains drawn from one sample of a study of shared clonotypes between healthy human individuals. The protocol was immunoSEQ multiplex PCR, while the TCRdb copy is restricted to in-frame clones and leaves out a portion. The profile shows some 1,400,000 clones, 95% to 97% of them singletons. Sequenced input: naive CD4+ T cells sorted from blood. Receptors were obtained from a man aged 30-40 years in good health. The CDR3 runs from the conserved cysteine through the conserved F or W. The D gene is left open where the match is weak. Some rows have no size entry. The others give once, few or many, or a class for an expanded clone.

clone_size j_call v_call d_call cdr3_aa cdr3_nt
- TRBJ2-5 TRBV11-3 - CASSPDRETQYF TGTGCCAGCAGCCCCGACAGGGAGACCCAGTACTTC
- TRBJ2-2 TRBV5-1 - CASSFQRPATGELFF TGCGCCAGCAGCTTCCAGCGGCCGGCCACCGGGGAGCTGTTTTTT
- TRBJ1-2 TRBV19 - CASRPGQFSNYGYTF TGTGCCAGTAGGCCCGGACAGTTTTCTAACTATGGCTACACCTTC
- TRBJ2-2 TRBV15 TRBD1 CATSRQGAGGELFF TGTGCCACCAGCCGCCAGGGGGCGGGCGGGGAGCTGTTTTTT
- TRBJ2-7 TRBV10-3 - CAISEKGLGDEQYF TGTGCCATCAGTGAGAAGGGGTTGGGCGACGAGCAGTACTTC
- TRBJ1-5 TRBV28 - CASSLGRRWGLSNQPQHF TGTGCCAGCAGTTTGGGCAGGAGGTGGGGGTTAAGCAATCAGCCCCAGCATTTT
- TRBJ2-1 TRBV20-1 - CSASRWDEQFF TGCAGTGCTAGCCGGTGGGATGAGCAGTTCTTC
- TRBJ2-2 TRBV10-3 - CAIRSDRTNTGELFF TGTGCCATCAGGTCCGACAGGACGAACACCGGGGAGCTGTTTTTT
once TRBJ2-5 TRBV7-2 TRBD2 CASSLSGRVEETQYF TGTGCCAGCAGCTTAAGCGGGAGGGTCGAAGAGACCCAGTACTTC
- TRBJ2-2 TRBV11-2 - CASSQRGRSGELFF TGTGCCAGCAGCCAGAGAGGGAGGTCCGGGGAGCTGTTTTTT
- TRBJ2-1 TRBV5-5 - CASSLDWLPQFF TGTGCCAGCAGCTTGGATTGGCTCCCCCAGTTCTTC